Below, 29 T cell receptor beta chains from the same sample are listed, as sequenced in a study of T cell clonotyping in hematopoietic cell transplantation. This table comes from immunoSEQ multiplex PCR, and its TCRdb copy is limited to in-frame clones, with some not included. Among more than 10,000 clones listed, approximately 83% were seen once. Sample: PBMCs, taken 100 days after allogeneic stem cell transplant. These receptors all stem from a female patient aged 40-50 years who had an allogeneic stem cell transplant from a related donor, so T cells may come from the graft donor. Some clones in this sample may be carry-over from other donors' samples.

The V gene is TRBV27, the J gene TRBJ2-3; weak D call: TRBD1 (5 bases). V was clipped by 6 bases and J by 2 bases, with 9 bases between them. Germline loops: CDR1 MNHEY, CDR2 SMNVEV (reference sequence). The CDR3 spans 13 residues. The CDR3 bases are TGTGCCAGCAGCCTGACAGTCACAGATACGCAGTATTTT. Translation: CASSLTVTDTQYF.

The chain combines TRBV6-5 with TRBJ1-2, with 7 bases identical to TRBD1. This CDR3 is 9 amino acids long. Germline V CDR1 and CDR2: MNHEY, SVGAGI. For the CDR3, the DNA is TGTGAGGGGACAGATGGCTACACCTTC. As protein: CEGTDGYTF.

This clone occurred a few times. This chain connects TRBV6-5 to TRBJ1-2; no reliable D call. Trimming cost V 4 bases and J 8 bases, with 17 bases left between them. This CDR3 comprises 14 residues. The germline gives CDR1 MNHEY, CDR2 SVGAGI. The CDR3 region has the DNA TGTGCCAGCAGTTTCCTAGGAGGGCTGGACGGCTACACCTTC. This codes for CASSFLGGLDGYTF.

V usage is TRBV11-1 and J usage is TRBJ2-1, with D possibly being TRBD1 or TRBD2 (5 bases each). The CDR3 has 16 amino acids. CDR1 and CDR2 from the germline V gene are SGHAT and FQDESV (reference sequence). V was trimmed by 3 bases and J by 0 bases, leaving 12 bases between them. CDR3 in DNA: TGTGCCAGCAGCTTCAGCGGACACAGCTCCTACAATGAGCAGTTCTTC. Residues: CASSFSGHSSYNEQFF.

The rearrangement joins TRBV2 to TRBJ2-7; 7 bases map to TRBD1. This CDR3 spans 13 amino acids. In germline, CDR1 is SNHLY, CDR2 FYNNEI. Unmatched junction bases numbered 9, after V lost 5 bases and J lost 8 bases. The CDR3 region is CASSTGAENKQYF. Here the CDR3 DNA reads TGTGCCAGCAGTACAGGGGCCGAGAACAAGCAGTACTTC.

The V call is TRBV4-1, the J call TRBJ2-1; no firm D call. V was cut by 3 bases and J by 9 bases, with 9 bases left in between. The CDR3 runs to 12 residues. Germline V gives CDR1 MGHRA, CDR2 YSYEKL. The CDR3 region has the DNA TGCGCCAGCAGCCATACTCCAGGTGAGCAGTTCTTC. Protein sequence: CASSHTPGEQFF.

This chain uses TRBV15 with TRBJ1-2; 8 nucleotides align to TRBD1. Germline trimming cut 9 bases from V and 2 bases from J; bases unmatched to any gene: 5. CDR3 size: 13 residues. The germline V gene has CDR1 LNHNV and CDR2 YYDKDF (reference sequence). The CDR3 region is CATRQGTNYGYTF. In DNA, the CDR3 is TGTGCCACTCGACAGGGGACGAACTATGGCTACACCTTC.

The rearrangement joins TRBV14 to TRBJ2-4; D call uncertain. V lost 1 base and J lost 3, with 13 bases in between. The CDR3 has 16 amino acids. Germline CDR1 SGHDN, CDR2 FVKESK. The CDR3 is CASSQGSQRYKNIQYF. Here the CDR3 DNA reads TGTGCCAGCAGCCAAGGATCACAGCGATACAAAAACATTCAGTACTTC.

This clone was recorded once. The chain recombines TRBV11-2 with TRBJ1-1, with D tentatively TRBD1 (6 bases). The CDR3 covers 14 residues. Germline V lookup: CDR1 SGHAT, CDR2 FQNNGV. Trimming pared 2 bases from V and 3 bases from J, leaving 10 bases between. The CDR3 DNA reads as TGTGCCAGCAGCTTAAGAAACAGGGACACTGAAGCTTTCTTT. Translating gives CASSLRNRDTEAFF.

This clone was observed a single time. The V call is TRBV25-1, the J call TRBJ1-4; a weak D match, TRBD1 (6 bases). The germline V and J ends were trimmed by 4 bases and 8 bases, with 8 bases remaining between them. Germline V gene sequence: CDR1 MGHDK, CDR2 SYGVNS. The CDR3 runs 12 residues. The CDR3 DNA is TGTGCCAGCAGTGCAGGGGACGAAAAACTGTTTTTT. This encodes CASSAGDEKLFF.

The chain carries TRBV9 and TRBJ2-3, with D unclear. The CDR3 is 14 amino acids. Germline loops: CDR1 SGDLS, CDR2 YYNGEE. V dropped 0 bases and J dropped 3 bases, with 8 bases sitting between them. Here the CDR3 DNA reads TGTGCCAGCAGCGTAGATGGATTTACAGATACGCAGTATTTT. Translation: CASSVDGFTDTQYF.

The V call is TRBV5-6, the J call TRBJ2-1; D gene unclear. The germline V gene has CDR1 SGHDT and CDR2 YYEEEE. V shed 1 base and J shed 6 bases, with 11 bases lying between them. The CDR3 has 14 amino acids. The CDR3 spells CASSLIHPGNEQFF. Written as DNA, the CDR3 is TGTGCCAGCAGCTTGATACACCCCGGCAATGAGCAGTTCTTC. The full variable domain, its missing parts supplied by reference TRBV5-6 and TRBJ2-1, is DAGVTQSPTHLIKTRGQQVTLRCSPKSGHDTVSWYQQALGQGPQFIFQYYEEEERQRGNFPDRFSGHQFPNYSSELNVNALLLGDSALYLCASSLIHPGNEQFFGPGTRLTVL.

This chain connects TRBV6-1 to TRBJ2-7; a possible D gene is TRBD2 (5 bases). V lost 6 bases and J lost 5, with 17 bases in between. Per the germline V gene, CDR1 is MNHNS and CDR2 is SASEGT. The CDR3 consists of 14 residues. The CDR3 region is CASSLRPSFNEQYF. The CDR3 nucleotides are TGTGCCAGCAGCTTAAGACCTAGCTTTAACGAGCAGTACTTC.

The V call is TRBV11-3, the J call TRBJ1-2, with 12 nucleotides matching TRBD1. This CDR3 region has 14 residues. Germline V gene lookup returns CDR1 SGHNT and CDR2 YENEEA. Trimming took 4 bases from V and 7 from J; bases not matched to a gene: 4. In nucleotides, the CDR3 is TGTGCCAGCAGCTCGGGACAGGGGGCAGGTGGCTACACCTTC. It specifies CASSSGQGAGGYTF.

The V and J genes are TRBV19 and TRBJ2-1; D possibly corresponds to TRBD2 (5 bases). The ends were cut back, 6 bases at V and 4 bases at J, with 10 bases in the middle. The CDR3 length is 13 residues. CDR1 and CDR2 (germline): LNHDA, SQIVND (reference sequence). CDR3 sequence: CASRSSAYNEQFF. CDR3 in DNA: TGTGCCAGTAGGAGTAGCGCGTACAATGAGCAGTTCTTC.

The chain has TRBV6-5 and TRBJ1-1; the D is unclear. The V gene's germline CDR1 is MNHEY and CDR2 SVGAGI. This CDR3 contains 13 residues. Trimming took off 5 bases at V and 1 base at J, with 8 bases between the two ends. The CDR3 bases are TGTGCCAGCAGTCACAACACGAACACTGAAGCTTTCTTT. Translating gives CASSHNTNTEAFF.

The chain couples TRBV5-8 to TRBJ1-2; a weak D match, TRBD1 (5 bases). Trimming cost V 4 bases and J 8 bases, with 12 bases left between them. Germline V lookup: CDR1 SGHTS, CDR2 YDEGEE. The CDR3 runs to 12 residues. As DNA, the CDR3 is TGTGCCAGCAGCGCCGACAGTCCGGGCTACACCTTC. It specifies CASSADSPGYTF.

The sample holds a few counts of this clone. The CDR3 sequence is CASRGDTYEQYF. CDR3 bases: TGTGCCAGCAGGGGGGACACCTACGAGCAGTACTTC. The chain carries TRBV6-1 and TRBJ2-7; D is perhaps TRBD1 (6 bases). Deletions cut 6 bases from V and 2 bases from J, with 8 bases between. Per germline, CDR1 MNHNS and CDR2 SASEGT. This CDR3 has 12 residues.

The chain couples TRBV20-1 to TRBJ2-5; D uncertain. Germline lookup yields CDR1 DFQATT and CDR2 SNEGSKA (reference sequence). V dropped 6 bases and J dropped 2 bases, with 4 bases sitting between them. This CDR3 comprises 10 residues. The CDR3: CSARQETQYF. CDR3 DNA: TGCAGTGCGAGGCAAGAGACCCAGTACTTC.

This clone was counted only a few times. The gene calls are TRBV7-8 and TRBJ1-1; D remains unclear. The germline V gene encodes CDR1 SGHVS and CDR2 FQNEAQ. Trimming took off 4 bases at V and 1 base at J, with 16 bases between the two ends. The CDR3 extends over 16 amino acids. As DNA, the CDR3 is TGTGCCAGCAGCTCCCTGATTGACCCCGGGAACACTGAAGCTTTCTTT. This translates into CASSSLIDPGNTEAFF.

The CDR3 protein is CASSSGTSRVYEQYF. CDR3 DNA sequence: TGTGCCAGCAGCTCGGGGACTAGCCGGGTCTACGAGCAGTACTTC. The chain uses TRBV5-4 and TRBJ2-7; 9 nucleotides align to TRBD2. V was clipped by 3 bases and J by 3 bases; unmatched bases: 7. The germline V gene has CDR1 SGHNT and CDR2 YYREEE (reference sequence). The CDR3 contains 15 residues.

The chain is built from TRBV9 and TRBJ1-6; possible D gene TRBD1, 6 bases. Trimming stripped 3 bases from V and 2 bases from J, with 15 bases between. Germline CDR1 is SGDLS and CDR2 is YYNGEE. CDR3 length: 17 amino acids. The CDR3 is CASSELTGSTYNSPLHF. In DNA form, the CDR3 reads TGTGCCAGCAGCGAGTTAACAGGGAGCACCTATAATTCACCCCTCCACTTT.

This chain uses TRBV28 with TRBJ2-1, with D maybe TRBD2 (6 bases). The V end was cut by 3 bases, the J end by 2 bases, with 11 bases between. This CDR3 comprises 15 residues. Per germline, CDR1 MDHEN and CDR2 SYDVKM. The CDR3 protein is CASSLPGETYNEQFF. DNA of the CDR3: TGTGCCAGCAGTTTGCCGGGAGAAACCTACAATGAGCAGTTCTTC.

This clone was seen only once. CDR3 loop: CASSIQGGSNQPQHF. Written as DNA, the CDR3 is TGTGCCAGCAGCATACAGGGAGGGAGCAATCAGCCCCAGCATTTT. The V gene is TRBV6-1, the J gene TRBJ1-5, with TRBD1 as a possible D gene (6 bases). The length of the CDR3 is 15 residues. The V gene's germline CDR1 is MNHNS and CDR2 SASEGT. V gave up 6 bases and J gave up 1 base, with 13 bases separating them.

The chain couples TRBV30 to TRBJ1-1, with 9 bases fitting TRBD1. Germline-derived CDR1 and CDR2 are GTSNPN and SVGIG (reference sequence). The CDR3 sequence is 15 residues long. The ends lost 4 bases at V and 11 bases at J; junction bases unmatched: 17. The CDR3 DNA sequence: TGTGCCTGGAAAATGCCCGGGACAGGGAGATGGGAGGCTTTCTTT. Its protein is CAWKMPGTGRWEAFF. Drawing the rest from reference TRBV30 and TRBJ1-1, the complete variable domain is SQTIHQWPATLVQPVGSPLSLECTVEGTSNPNLYWYRQAAGRGLQLLFYSVGIGQISSEVPQNLSASRPQDRQFILSSKKLLLSDSGFYLCAWKMPGTGRWEAFFGQGTRLTVV.

The chain has TRBV30 and TRBJ2-1; 7 bases align to TRBD1. Germline V CDR1 and CDR2: GTSNPN, SVGIG (reference sequence). The CDR3 contains 12 residues. V shed 6 bases, J shed 7 bases, and the junction held 6 bases outside the gene matches. This chain's CDR3 is CACSGQPNEQFF. CDR3 coding DNA: TGTGCCTGTTCGGGACAGCCAAATGAGCAGTTCTTC.

CDR3 region: CASSEALTYGYTF. CDR3 bases: TGTGCCAGCAGTGAGGCCTTAACTTATGGCTACACCTTC. This chain links TRBV6-5 with TRBJ1-2; no definite D call. The V gene lost 5 bases and the J gene lost 5 bases, with 12 bases spanning the gap. The CDR3 consists of 13 residues. Per germline, CDR1 MNHEY and CDR2 SVGAGI.

V gene TRBV29-1 combines with J gene TRBJ1-4, with TRBD1 as a possible D gene (6 bases). V lost 8 bases to trimming and J lost 7 bases, with 17 bases between them. CDR3 length: 13 residues. Germline loops: CDR1 SQVTM, CDR2 ANQGSEA. The CDR3 DNA reads as TGCAGCTCCATACAGGGCCCGGGTGAAAAACTGTTTTTT. Encoded protein: CSSIQGPGEKLFF.

This clone has just a few counts. The chain combines TRBV19 with TRBJ1-2, with 8 bases that match TRBD1. The CDR3 totals 13 residues. Looked up from germline, CDR1 is LNHDA and CDR2 is SQIVND (reference sequence). V lost 5 bases and J lost 8; bases outside the gene matches: 7. This chain's CDR3 is CASSAPGGRGYTF. The CDR3 nucleotides read TGTGCCAGTAGTGCTCCAGGGGGCCGGGGCTACACCTTC. Based on the CDR3 plus reference TRBV19 and TRBJ1-2, the full variable domain is DGGITQSPKYLFRKEGQNVTLSCEQNLNHDAMYWYRQDPGQGLRLIYYSQIVNDFQKGDIAEGYSVSREKKESFPLTVTSAQKNPTAFYLCASSAPGGRGYTFGSGTRLTVV.